Included here is one TCR beta chain sequence, with context. Antigen specificity is unknown. This entry belongs to a study of cytomegalovirus exposure and HLA in healthy donors. Overall study context: Clustering assigned roughly 81% of the roughly 400 genotyped donors to the Caucasian-associated ancestry cluster. Study-wide results and caveats: The sole available immune exposure information was CMV serostatus. Later analysis associated a missense DCLRE1C variant with TCR beta V- and J-gene trimming.

Primers included in the PCR were 60 Vbeta and 13 Jbeta primers. The table came from immunoSEQ multiplex PCR; TCRdb's copy has only in-frame clones and leaves some out. Its table records some 60,000 clones. The germline V gene encodes CDR1 SNHLY and CDR2 FYNNEI. The CDR3 is 15 amino acids. Deletions cut 4 bases from V and 3 bases from J, with 15 bases between. V usage is TRBV2 and J usage is TRBJ1-1; TRBD1 might be the D (5 bases). The sequenced material came from PBMCs. This sequence was found in a male donor in good health and CMV-seronegative. CDR3 amino acids: CASSVRGPGDTEAFF. The CDR3 coding sequence is TGTGCCAGCAGTGTAAGAGGGCCGGGGGACACTGAAGCTTTCTTT.